The entry that follows covers one T cell receptor beta chain sequence. The V end was cut by 6 bases, the J end by 2 bases, with 8 bases between. The CDR3 has 13 residues. Germline loops: CDR1 MNHEY, CDR2 SMNVEV (reference sequence). This sample was taken from a study of blood T cell repertoires in COVID-19. Turning to the study itself: The cDNA or gDNA used as material had been derived from T cells, B-cell-depleted T cells, or PBMCs.

Per the original data handling: Reference gene primer amplification in the assay estimated nucleated cell counts. Data came from immunoSEQ multiplex PCR; TCRdb stores just in-frame clones and leaves some out. V and J calls and clone size are copied from that table; D and trimming were computed from the DNA. The sample carries some 74,000 clones, approximately 80% recorded once. The source of this sequence is a human donor in a cohort sampled during active COVID-19. The specimen sequenced was peripheral blood. J is TRBJ1-3 and V is TRBV27; weak D call: TRBD1 (6 bases). The CDR3 is CASSYRAGNTIYF. DNA of the CDR3: TGTGCCAGCAGCTACAGGGCTGGAAACACCATATATTTT.